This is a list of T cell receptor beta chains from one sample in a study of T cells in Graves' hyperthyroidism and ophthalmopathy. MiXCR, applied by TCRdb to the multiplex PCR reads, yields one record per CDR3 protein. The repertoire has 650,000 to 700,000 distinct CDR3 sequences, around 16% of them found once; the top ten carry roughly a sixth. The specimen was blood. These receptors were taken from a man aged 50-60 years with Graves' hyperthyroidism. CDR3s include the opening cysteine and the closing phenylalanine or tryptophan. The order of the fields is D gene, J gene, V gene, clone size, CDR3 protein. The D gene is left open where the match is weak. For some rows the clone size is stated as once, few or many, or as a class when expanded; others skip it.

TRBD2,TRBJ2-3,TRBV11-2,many,CASSPLAGSSTDTQYF
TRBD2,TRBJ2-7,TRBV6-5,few,CASSYLVAGPYEQYF
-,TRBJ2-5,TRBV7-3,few,CASSRTLEETQYF
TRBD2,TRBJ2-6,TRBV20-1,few,CSARARREGSSGANVLTF
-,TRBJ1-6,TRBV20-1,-,CSASSATDNSPLHF
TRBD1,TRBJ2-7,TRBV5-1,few,CASSLEGAPNEQYF
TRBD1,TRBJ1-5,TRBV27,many,CASSPLTGVRNQPQHF
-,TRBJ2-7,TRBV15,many,CATSRDIGAEEQYF
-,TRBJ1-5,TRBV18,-,CASEGEGNQPQHF
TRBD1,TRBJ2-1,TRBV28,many,CASREPGQGAYNEQFF
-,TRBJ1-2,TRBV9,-,CASSVDFDRKYGYTF
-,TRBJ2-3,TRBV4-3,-,CASSQDPAFLTDTQYF
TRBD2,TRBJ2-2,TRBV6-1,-,CASSESGSGELFF
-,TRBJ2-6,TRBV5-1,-,CASSLNGNEANVLTF
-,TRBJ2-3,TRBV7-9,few,CATSRDFGGRKDTQYF
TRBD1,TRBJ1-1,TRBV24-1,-,CATNEGQGTEAFF
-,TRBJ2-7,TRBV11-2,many,CASSGARDNSYEQYF
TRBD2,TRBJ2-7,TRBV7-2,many,CASSLKGGSMSYEQYF
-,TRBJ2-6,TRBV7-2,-,CASSSRTYPISGANVLTF
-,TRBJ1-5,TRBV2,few,CASSEEAQGNQPQHF
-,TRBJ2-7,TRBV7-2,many,CASSLGGSGGDEQYF
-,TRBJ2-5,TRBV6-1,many,CASSSMGLTQETQYF
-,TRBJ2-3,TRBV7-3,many,CASSLTKWSDTQYF
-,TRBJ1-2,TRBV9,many,CASSVVDSNYGYTF
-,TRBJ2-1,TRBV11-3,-,CASSLDFGNEQFF
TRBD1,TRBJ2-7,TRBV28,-,CASSTQTGGLYEQYF
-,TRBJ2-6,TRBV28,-,CASSNLGLPSSGANVLTF
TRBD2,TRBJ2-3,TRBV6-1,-,CASSEGVAGDTQYF
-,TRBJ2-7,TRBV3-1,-,CASSQAEGVNYEQYF
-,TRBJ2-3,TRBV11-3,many,CASSFGAYTDTQYF
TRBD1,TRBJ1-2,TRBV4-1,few,CASSHNRDSQLYGYTF
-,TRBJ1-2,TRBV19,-,CASSLGEWSYGYTF
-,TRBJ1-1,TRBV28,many,CASIESGTEAFF
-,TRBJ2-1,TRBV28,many,CASSSISGRGYNEQFF
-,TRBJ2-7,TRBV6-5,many,CASSYSSAGGSYEQYF
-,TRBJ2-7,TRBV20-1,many,CSAISASVPYEQYF
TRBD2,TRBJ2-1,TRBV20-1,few,CSANKGLAGGSSNEQFF
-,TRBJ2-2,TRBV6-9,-,CASSVRNTGELFF
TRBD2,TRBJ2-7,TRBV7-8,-,CASSLTLSGNLYEQYF
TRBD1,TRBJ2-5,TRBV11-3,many,CASSLGLRTGGETQYF
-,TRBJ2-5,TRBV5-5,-,CASSFGGTGASLETQYF
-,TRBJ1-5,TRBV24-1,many,CATSDEQVGQPQHF
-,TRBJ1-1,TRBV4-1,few,CASSHGPGANTEAFF
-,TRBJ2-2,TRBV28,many,CASSYGETGELFF
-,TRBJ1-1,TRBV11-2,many,CASSPTMGPSTEAFF